This T cell receptor beta chain was recovered during a study of beta chain features in type 1 diabetes. On the study more broadly: Examination of sorted cells across all samples involved 98,000,000 or so cells.

As every portion of the isolated RNA was reverse transcribed, the sequencing read expressed TCRB transcripts. Sequencing was performed with immunoSEQ multiplex PCR; in TCRdb, only in-frame clones are kept and a portion is missing. The sample consists of around 300,000 clones, 14% of them appearing once. The CDR3 has 15 amino acids. Germline V gene lookup returns CDR1 SGHTA and CDR2 FQGNSA. Trimming left V 1 base short and J 2 bases short, with 9 bases between. On this clone itself: The antigen remains unidentified.

Notes on the study in general: TCRB CDR3s from Type 1 diabetes patients were moderately but significantly shorter in all four CD4+ subsets.

Sequenced material: central memory CD4+ T cells from blood. The clonotype was recovered from a young man in good health. The J gene is TRBJ1-5, the V gene TRBV7-2; no reliable D call. The CDR3 spells CASSLVGSRNQPQHF. CDR3 sequence (DNA): TGTGCCAGCAGCTTAGTAGGGTCCCGCAATCAGCCCCAGCATTTT.